This TCR beta chain is drawn from a study of radiation and T cells in renal cell carcinoma. Treatment: treatment-naive control, cytoreductive nephrectomy. Controls were unirradiated tumors from treatment-naive cytoreductive nephrectomy patients. Sequenced control tumors were from around 10 males and a few females, median age 57. Germline values: CDR1 WNHNN, CDR2 SYGVQD (reference sequence). V gave up 6 bases and J gave up 7 bases, with 13 bases separating them. This CDR3 region has 12 residues. Of note for this clone: The antigen remains unidentified.

Some clones are missing from TCRdb's copy, which holds only in-frame ones; the method was immunoSEQ multiplex PCR. The table shows fewer than 15,000 clones, with approximately 60% occurring only once. The study's findings and limits: Tumor samples were small regions of around 0.94 g. Compared with controls, irradiated tumors had more, larger dominant CDR3 motifs.

The material was tumor tissue, obtained from a patient whose treatment was nephrectomy without radiotherapy. V gene TRBV10-1 combines with J gene TRBJ2-7, with a weak D call TRBD1 (6 bases). The source of this sequence is a man between 60 and 75 years old with renal cell carcinoma. The CDR3 coding sequence is TGCGCCAGCAGACTACAGGGTAGGGAGCAGTACTTC. Translated: CASRLQGREQYF.